The 17 T cell receptor beta chains presented below share a single source sample, sequenced in a study of blood T cells in healthy people across ages. The authors ran a second PCR of about 6 to 11 cycles using a sample-barcoded 5' primer and a J-beta primer mix. TCRdb reanalysed the 5' RACE reads using MiXCR and keeps one entry per CDR3 protein. The sample has around 900,000 distinct CDR3 sequences, 25% to 30% seen once. Sequencing was carried out using blood. These receptors all come from a woman of 80 years or more in good health.

This rearrangement joins TRBV30 to TRBJ2-7, with D possibly being TRBD1 or TRBD2 (5 bases each). Germline V CDR1 and CDR2: GTSNPN, SVGIG (reference sequence). The CDR3 is 14 residues long. Trimming shortened V by 7 bases and J by 7 bases, and 23 bases separated the two germline ends. The CDR3 reads CASTTGQIFREQYF. The CDR3 DNA reads as TGTGCCTCGACTACGGGGCAGATATTTCGGGAGCAGTACTTC.

This clonotype appeared many times. V and J are TRBV6-6 and TRBJ2-7; 9 nucleotides agree with TRBD1. The V gene end was trimmed by 0 bases and the J gene end by 3 bases; junction bases not matched to a gene: 9. The CDR3 totals 17 residues. Germline CDR1 and CDR2: MNHNY and SVGAGI (reference sequence). The CDR3 loop reads CASSYSASRQGGYEQYF. In nucleotides, the CDR3 is TGTGCCAGCAGTTACTCCGCTTCGAGACAGGGGGGCTACGAGCAGTACTTC.

A few counts support this clonotype. V is TRBV3-1 and J is TRBJ2-6, with D maybe TRBD2 (6 bases). The CDR3 sequence is 18 residues long. Between the trimmed V and J ends, which lost 0 bases and 2 bases, there was a span of 14 bases. CDR1 and CDR2 (germline): LGHDT, YNNKEL (reference sequence). The CDR3 reads CASSQEAGRLPGANVLTF. The CDR3 bases are TGTGCCAGCAGCCAAGAAGCAGGGAGGTTGCCTGGGGCCAACGTCCTGACTTTC. Variable domain in full (rest from reference TRBV3-1 and TRBJ2-6): DTAVSQTPKYLVTQMGNDKSIKCEQNLGHDTMYWYKQDSKKFLKIMFSYNNKELIINETVPNRFSPKSPDKAHLNLHINSLELGDSAVYFCASSQEAGRLPGANVLTFGAGSRLTVL.

With regard to this clonotype: At one of its ends the junction is not consistent with the germline gene, which may arise from a read error. The genes are TRBV12-3 or TRBV12-4 and TRBJ2-3; 8 bases fit TRBD2. This CDR3 has 16 residues. The CDR3 bases are TGTGCCAGTCGCGGGGGGATCCGAACTAGCGCAGATGCGCAGTATTTT. It translates to CASRGGIRTSADAQYF.

The chain combines TRBV5-5 with TRBJ2-2; D gene unclear. The V gene lost 2 bases and the J gene lost 0 bases, with 11 bases spanning the gap. The CDR3 is made up of 16 amino acids. Germline loops: CDR1 SGHKS, CDR2 YYEKEE (reference sequence). This CDR3 is CASSLVRNSNTGELFF. CDR3 DNA sequence: TGTGCCAGCAGCTTAGTAAGGAATTCGAACACCGGGGAGCTGTTTTTT.

The V gene is TRBV27, the J gene TRBJ1-5, with D hard to call. The V gene lost 4 bases and the J gene lost 5 bases, with 9 bases spanning the gap. CDR3 length: 13 amino acids. Germline CDR1 reads MNHEY; CDR2 reads SMNVEV (reference sequence). CDR3 DNA: TGTGCCAGCAGTTCCCGGACCCATCAGCCCCAGCATTTT. It codes for CASSSRTHQPQHF.

This clonotype was seen repeatedly, ten times or more. V usage is TRBV6-6 and J usage is TRBJ2-1, with D perhaps assigned TRBD1 or TRBD2 (5 bases each). V was clipped by 0 bases and J by 2 bases, with 11 bases between them. The germline CDR1 and CDR2 sequences are MNHNY and SVGAGI (reference sequence). This CDR3 has 16 residues. The CDR3 protein is CASSYSLGGTYNEQFF. The CDR3 DNA reads TGTGCCAGCAGTTACTCCCTTGGGGGAACCTACAATGAGCAGTTCTTC.

This clonotype has a count of ten or more. The rearrangement joins TRBV21-1 to TRBJ2-7. TRBV21-1 is a pseudogene segment. CDR3 length equals 14 residues. This chain's CDR3 is CASSKSKSYYEQYF. As DNA, the CDR3 is TGTGCCAGCAGCAAAAGTAAAAGCTACTACGAGCAGTACTTC.

The table lists this clonotype with many counts. This chain uses TRBV15 with TRBJ2-5, with D hard to call. V shed 1 base and J shed 4 bases, with 10 bases lying between them. Germline V gene sequence: CDR1 LNHNV, CDR2 YYDKDF (reference sequence). There are 14 residues in the CDR3. DNA of the CDR3: TGTGCCACCAGCAGAGGATTGCTGGGAGAGACCCAGTACTTC. It codes for CATSRGLLGETQYF.

This clonotype was counted many times. Here the CDR3 DNA reads TGCGCCAGCAGCCTATATGCCGGGATCCCTAACCAAGAGACCCAGTACTTC. Amino acids: CASSLYAGIPNQETQYF. V gene TRBV4-1 combines with J gene TRBJ2-5, with a possible D match to TRBD2 (5 bases). Germline CDR1 reads MGHRA; CDR2 reads YSYEKL. The CDR3 is 17 amino acids. Trimming removed 4 bases at V and 0 bases at J, with 18 bases between.

This clonotype was found many times. The chain links TRBV7-2 to TRBJ2-7, with 8 nucleotides matching TRBD1. The CDR3 is 14 residues long. The junction had 7 bases not matched to a gene; V was cut back by 5 bases and J by 4 bases. Germline CDR1 reads SGHTA; CDR2 reads FQGNSA. The CDR3, as DNA: TGTGCCAGCAGCATCGGGGACAGGCCTTACGAGCAGTACTTC. Translating gives CASSIGDRPYEQYF.

This clonotype was detected ten times or more. J is TRBJ2-3 and V is TRBV5-5; weak D call: TRBD2 (6 bases). With 0 bases removed from V and 6 bases from J, the gap between germline ends came to 20 bases. Germline CDR1 reads SGHKS; CDR2 reads YYEKEE (reference sequence). The CDR3 loop spans 17 amino acids. CDR3 region: CASSLAGLALTSDTQYF. CDR3 DNA: TGTGCCAGCAGCTTGGCCGGTCTAGCGCTGACCTCGGATACGCAGTATTTT.

This clonotype has a count of ten or more. The chain is built from TRBV25-1 and TRBJ2-7, with TRBD2 matching 11 bases. The V and J ends lost 4 bases and 4 bases, in that order; junction bases with no gene match: 6. Germline lookup yields CDR1 MGHDK and CDR2 SYGVNS. This CDR3 comprises 15 residues. CDR3 sequence (DNA): TGTGCCAGCAGTGCCGCTAGCGGGGGGATATACGAGCAGTACTTC. Amino acid sequence: CASSAASGGIYEQYF.

This clonotype was observed a handful of times. The chain is built from TRBV7-9 and TRBJ2-1, with D perhaps TRBD2 (6 bases). Trimming pared 7 bases from V and 2 bases from J, leaving 9 bases between. This CDR3 comprises 13 residues. The germline V gene has CDR1 SEHNR and CDR2 FQNEAQ (reference sequence). DNA for the CDR3: TGTGCCAGCACTCCGGGGGCCTACAATGAGCAGTTCTTC. This sequence encodes CASTPGAYNEQFF.

This rearrangement joins TRBV7-9 to TRBJ1-4; no reliable D call. From germline, CDR1 is SEHNR and CDR2 FQNEAQ (reference sequence). The CDR3 covers 17 residues. V was shortened by 5 bases and J by 5 bases, with 21 bases between the two germline ends. CDR3 sequence (DNA): TGTGCCAGCAGCCGAGCCCGTTTCGACAAGGCCAATGAAAAACTGTTTTTT. Amino acid sequence: CASSRARFDKANEKLFF.

This chain connects TRBV12-3 or TRBV12-4 to TRBJ2-3; D is possibly TRBD2 (5 bases). With 3 bases removed from V and 0 bases from J, the gap between germline ends came to 10 bases. The CDR3 is made up of 15 amino acids. The CDR3 DNA reads as TGTGCCAGCAGTTTGGTCGGGATGAGCACAGATACGCAGTATTTT. This gives the protein CASSLVGMSTDTQYF.

Only a few counts were recorded for this clonotype. A clone one base away is much larger, so this may be a read error. The chain links TRBV5-1 to TRBJ2-5; D remains ambiguous. This CDR3 is 14 amino acids long. Looked up from germline, CDR1 is SGHRS and CDR2 is YFSETQ. The CDR3: CAGSLDGPQETQYF. Written as DNA, the CDR3 is TGCGCCGGCAGCTTGGACGGGCCCCAAGAGACCCAGTACTTC.